In its sample, the clone carrying this T cell receptor (beta chain) was seen many times. The data are from a study of regulatory T cells in long-lasting Graves disease. Library construction for TCR beta used iRepertoire HTBI primers and Arm-PCR of CDR3 regions. TCRdb processed the multiplex PCR reads anew with MiXCR; each CDR3 protein has one entry. Of about 660,000 distinct CDR3 sequences listed, roughly 30% were seen once; the top ten hold 35% to 55%. Time point denoted: persistent/refractory GD, antithyroid drugs over 5 years with positive TRAb. From RNA extracted from PBMCs, the TCR library was made. The V end lost 4 bases, the J end lost 4 bases, and 14 bases lay between the germline ends. There are 15 residues in the CDR3. Germline V gene sequence: CDR1 MDHEN, CDR2 SYDVKM.

Source: peripheral blood mononuclear cells (PBMCs), taken when the disease was refractory, from a patient treated with antithyroid drugs. The V and J genes are TRBV28 and TRBJ1-3, with D perhaps TRBD1 (6 bases). The source is a female donor with Graves disease. This CDR3 is CASSYPPGGGNTIYF. For the CDR3, the DNA is TGTGCCAGCAGTTATCCCCCTGGGGGCGGAAACACCATATATTTT.